The TCR beta chain under discussion was sequenced for a study of blood T cell repertoires in COVID-19. After removal of 3 bases from V and 0 bases from J, the junction contained 7 bases not matched to a gene. The CDR3 totals 18 residues. The V gene's germline CDR1 is MGHRA and CDR2 YSYEKL. Data came from immunoSEQ multiplex PCR; TCRdb stores just in-frame clones and leaves some out. This repertoire shows 190,000 or so clones, approximately 85% found once; its top ten account for around 8.6%. The rearrangement joins TRBV4-1 to TRBJ2-3; 12 nucleotides line up with TRBD2. Specimen: PBMCs or T cells enriched from blood (not recorded which). The clonotype was recovered from a woman aged 25 to 39 who had recovered from COVID-19. The CDR3 region is CASSQTSGTSGSTDTQYF. The CDR3 nucleotides are TGCGCCAGCAGCCAGACTTCAGGGACTAGCGGGAGCACAGATACGCAGTATTTT.